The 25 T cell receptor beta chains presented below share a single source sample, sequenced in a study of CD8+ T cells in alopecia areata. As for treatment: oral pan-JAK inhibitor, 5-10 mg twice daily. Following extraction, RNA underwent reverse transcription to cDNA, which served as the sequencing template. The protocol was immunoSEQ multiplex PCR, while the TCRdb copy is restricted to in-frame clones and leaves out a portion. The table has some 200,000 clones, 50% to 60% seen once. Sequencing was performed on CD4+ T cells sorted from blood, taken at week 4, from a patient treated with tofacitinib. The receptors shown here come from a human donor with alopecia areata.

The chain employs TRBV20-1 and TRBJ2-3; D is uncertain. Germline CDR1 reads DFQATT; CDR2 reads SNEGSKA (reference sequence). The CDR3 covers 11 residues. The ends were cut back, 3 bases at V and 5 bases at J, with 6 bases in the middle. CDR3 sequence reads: CSARIQDTQYF. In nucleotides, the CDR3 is TGCAGTGCTAGGATTCAAGATACGCAGTATTTT.

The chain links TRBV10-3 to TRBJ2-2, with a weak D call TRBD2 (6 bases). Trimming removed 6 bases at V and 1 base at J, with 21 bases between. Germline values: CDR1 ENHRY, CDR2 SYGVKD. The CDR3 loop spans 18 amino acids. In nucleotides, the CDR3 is TGTGCCATCAGGCCAAAAGCGGGCGGAGCAATGAACACCGGGGAGCTGTTTTTT. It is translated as CAIRPKAGGAMNTGELFF.

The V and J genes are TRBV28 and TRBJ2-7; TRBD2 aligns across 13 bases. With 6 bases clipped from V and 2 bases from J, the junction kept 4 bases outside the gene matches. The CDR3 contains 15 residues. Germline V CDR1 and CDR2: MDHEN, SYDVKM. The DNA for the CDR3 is TGTGCCAGCAGAGGGGGACTAGCGGGGCCCTACGAGCAGTACTTC. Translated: CASRGGLAGPYEQYF.

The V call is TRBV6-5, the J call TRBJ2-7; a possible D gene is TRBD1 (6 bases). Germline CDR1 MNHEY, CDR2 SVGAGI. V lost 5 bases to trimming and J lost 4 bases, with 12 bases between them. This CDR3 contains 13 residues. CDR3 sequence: CASSPDSSYEQYF. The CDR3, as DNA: TGTGCCAGCAGTCCGGACAGTAGTTACGAGCAGTACTTC.

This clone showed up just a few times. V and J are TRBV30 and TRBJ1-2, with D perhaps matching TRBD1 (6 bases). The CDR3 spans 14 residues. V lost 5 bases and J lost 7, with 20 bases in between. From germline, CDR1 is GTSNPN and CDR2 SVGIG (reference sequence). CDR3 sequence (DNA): TGTGCCTGGGTGCGGGGGGCAACAAGGACTGGCTACACCTTC. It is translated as CAWVRGATRTGYTF.

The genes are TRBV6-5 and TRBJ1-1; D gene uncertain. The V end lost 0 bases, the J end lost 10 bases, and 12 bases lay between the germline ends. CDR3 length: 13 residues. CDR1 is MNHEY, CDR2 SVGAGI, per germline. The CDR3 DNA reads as TGTGCCAGCAGTTACTCAGACCGCGTCGCAGCTTTCTTT. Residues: CASSYSDRVAAFF.

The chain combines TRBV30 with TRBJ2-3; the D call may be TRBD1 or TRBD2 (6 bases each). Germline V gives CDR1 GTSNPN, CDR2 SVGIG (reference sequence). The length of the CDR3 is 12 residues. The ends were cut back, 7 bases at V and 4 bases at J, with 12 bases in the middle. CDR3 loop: CASKGGPDTQYF. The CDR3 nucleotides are TGTGCCTCCAAAGGGGGGCCAGATACGCAGTATTTT.

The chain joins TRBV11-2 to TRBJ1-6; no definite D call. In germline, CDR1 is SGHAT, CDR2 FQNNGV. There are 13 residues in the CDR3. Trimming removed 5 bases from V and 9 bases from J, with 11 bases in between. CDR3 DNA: TGTGCCAGCAGCCGAATAGGGAGTTCACCCCTCCACTTT. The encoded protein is CASSRIGSSPLHF.

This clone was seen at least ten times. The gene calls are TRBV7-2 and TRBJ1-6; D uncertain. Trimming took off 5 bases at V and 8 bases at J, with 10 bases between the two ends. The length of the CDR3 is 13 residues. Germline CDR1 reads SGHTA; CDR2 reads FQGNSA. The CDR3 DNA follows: TGTGCCAGCAGCCTACAAGGCGATTCACCCCTCCACTTT. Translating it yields CASSLQGDSPLHF. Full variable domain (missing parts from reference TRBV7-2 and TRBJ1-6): GAGVSQSPSNKVTEKGKDVELRCDPISGHTALYWYRQSLGQGLEFLIYFQGNSAPDKSGLPSDRFSAERTGGSVSTLTIQRTQQEDSAVYLCASSLQGDSPLHFGNGTRLTVT.

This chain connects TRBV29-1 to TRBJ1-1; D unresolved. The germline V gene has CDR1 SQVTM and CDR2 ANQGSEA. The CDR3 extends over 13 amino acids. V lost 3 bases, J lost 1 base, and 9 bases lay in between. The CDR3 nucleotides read TGCAGCGTTGAGGTGGCAGCGAACACTGAAGCTTTCTTT. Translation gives CSVEVAANTEAFF.

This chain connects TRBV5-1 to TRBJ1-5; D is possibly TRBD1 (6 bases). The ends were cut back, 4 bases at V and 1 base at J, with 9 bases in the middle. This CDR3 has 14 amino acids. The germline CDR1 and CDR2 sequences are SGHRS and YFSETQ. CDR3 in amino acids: CASSPGTSNQPQHF. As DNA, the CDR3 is TGCGCCAGCAGCCCCGGGACAAGCAATCAGCCCCAGCATTTT.

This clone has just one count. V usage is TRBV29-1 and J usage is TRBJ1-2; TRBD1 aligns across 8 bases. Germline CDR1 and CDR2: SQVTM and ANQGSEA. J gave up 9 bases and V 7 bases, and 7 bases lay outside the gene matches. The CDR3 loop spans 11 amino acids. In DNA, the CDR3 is TGCAGCGCTCCAGGGGGCGATCGCTACACCTTC. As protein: CSAPGGDRYTF.

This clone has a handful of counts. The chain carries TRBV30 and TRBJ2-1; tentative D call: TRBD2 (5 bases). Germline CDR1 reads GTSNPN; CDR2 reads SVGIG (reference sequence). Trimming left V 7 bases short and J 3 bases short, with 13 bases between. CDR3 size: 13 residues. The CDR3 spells CAYEADRYNEQFF. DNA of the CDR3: TGTGCCTATGAAGCGGACCGCTACAATGAGCAGTTCTTC.

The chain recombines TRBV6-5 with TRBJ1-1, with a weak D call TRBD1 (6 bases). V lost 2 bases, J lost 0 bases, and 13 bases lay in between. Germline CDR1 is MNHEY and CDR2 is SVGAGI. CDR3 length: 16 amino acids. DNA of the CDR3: TGTGCCAGCAGTTACAGCGGGGGGCCGTTGAACACTGAAGCTTTCTTT. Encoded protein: CASSYSGGPLNTEAFF.

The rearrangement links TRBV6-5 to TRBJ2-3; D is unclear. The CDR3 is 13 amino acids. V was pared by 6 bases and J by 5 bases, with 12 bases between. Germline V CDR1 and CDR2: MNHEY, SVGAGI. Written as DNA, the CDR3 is TGTGCCAGCAGGTTCCCAGGAAAAGATACGCAGTATTTT. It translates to CASRFPGKDTQYF.

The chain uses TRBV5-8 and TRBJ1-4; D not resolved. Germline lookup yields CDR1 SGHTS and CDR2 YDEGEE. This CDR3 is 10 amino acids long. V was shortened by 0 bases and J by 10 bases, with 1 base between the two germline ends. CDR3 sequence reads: CASSLGKLFF. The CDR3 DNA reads TGTGCCAGCAGCTTGGGAAAACTGTTTTTT.

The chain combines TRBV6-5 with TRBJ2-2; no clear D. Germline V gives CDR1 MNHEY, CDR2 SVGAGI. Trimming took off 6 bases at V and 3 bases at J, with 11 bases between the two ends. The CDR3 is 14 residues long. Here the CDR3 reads CASRYRTYTGELFF. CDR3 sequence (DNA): TGTGCCAGCAGGTATAGGACGTACACCGGGGAGCTGTTTTTT.

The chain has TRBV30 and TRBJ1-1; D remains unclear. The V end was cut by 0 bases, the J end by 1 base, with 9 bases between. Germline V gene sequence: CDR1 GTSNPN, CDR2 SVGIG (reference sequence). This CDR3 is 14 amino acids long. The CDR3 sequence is CAWSVRRQNTEAFF. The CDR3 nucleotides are TGTGCCTGGAGTGTAAGGCGACAGAACACTGAAGCTTTCTTT.

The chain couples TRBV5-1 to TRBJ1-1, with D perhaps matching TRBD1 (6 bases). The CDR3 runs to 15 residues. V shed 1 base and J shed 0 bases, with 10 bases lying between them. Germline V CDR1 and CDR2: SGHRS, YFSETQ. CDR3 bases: TGCGCCAGCAGCTTGTCAGGGGAGATGAACACTGAAGCTTTCTTT. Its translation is CASSLSGEMNTEAFF.

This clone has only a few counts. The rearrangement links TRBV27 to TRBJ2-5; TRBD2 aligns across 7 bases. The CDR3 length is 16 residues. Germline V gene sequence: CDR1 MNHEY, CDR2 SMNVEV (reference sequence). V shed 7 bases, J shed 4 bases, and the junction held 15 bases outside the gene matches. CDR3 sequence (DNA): TGTGCCAGCATCCCGCCAGTCCGGGAGGAACGAGAGACCCAGTACTTC. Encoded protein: CASIPPVREERETQYF.

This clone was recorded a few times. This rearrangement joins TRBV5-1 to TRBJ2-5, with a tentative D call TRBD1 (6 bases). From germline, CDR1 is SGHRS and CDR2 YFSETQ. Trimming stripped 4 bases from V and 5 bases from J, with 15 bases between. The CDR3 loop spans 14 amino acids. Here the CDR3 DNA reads TGCGCCAGCAGCCCCAGGGGCGGTGAGGAGACCCAGTACTTC. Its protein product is CASSPRGGEETQYF.

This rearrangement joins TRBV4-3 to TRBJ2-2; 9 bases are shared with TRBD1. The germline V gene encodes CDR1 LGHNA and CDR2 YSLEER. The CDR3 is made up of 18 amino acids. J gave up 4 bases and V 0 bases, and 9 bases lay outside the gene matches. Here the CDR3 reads CASSQDLGTGSVTGELFF. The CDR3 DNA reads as TGCGCCAGCAGCCAAGATCTGGGGACAGGGTCGGTCACCGGGGAGCTGTTTTTT.

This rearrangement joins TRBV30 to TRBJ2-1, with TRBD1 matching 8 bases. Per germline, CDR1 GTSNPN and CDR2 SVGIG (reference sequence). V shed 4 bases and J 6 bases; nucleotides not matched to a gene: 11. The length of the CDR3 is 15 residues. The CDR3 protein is CAWIGTGGVGNEQFF. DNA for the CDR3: TGTGCCTGGATTGGGACAGGAGGAGTAGGCAATGAGCAGTTCTTC.

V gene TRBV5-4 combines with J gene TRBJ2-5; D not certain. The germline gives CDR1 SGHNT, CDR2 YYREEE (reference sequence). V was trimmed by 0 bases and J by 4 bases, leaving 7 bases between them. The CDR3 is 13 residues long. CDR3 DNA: TGTGCCAGCAGCTTGGTCGCCCGAGAGACCCAGTACTTC. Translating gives CASSLVARETQYF.

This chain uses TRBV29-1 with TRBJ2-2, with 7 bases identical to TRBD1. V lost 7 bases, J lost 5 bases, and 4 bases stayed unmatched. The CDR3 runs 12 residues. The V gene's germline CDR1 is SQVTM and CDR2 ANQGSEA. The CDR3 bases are TGCAGCGGACAGGGATATACCGGGGAGCTGTTTTTT. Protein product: CSGQGYTGELFF.